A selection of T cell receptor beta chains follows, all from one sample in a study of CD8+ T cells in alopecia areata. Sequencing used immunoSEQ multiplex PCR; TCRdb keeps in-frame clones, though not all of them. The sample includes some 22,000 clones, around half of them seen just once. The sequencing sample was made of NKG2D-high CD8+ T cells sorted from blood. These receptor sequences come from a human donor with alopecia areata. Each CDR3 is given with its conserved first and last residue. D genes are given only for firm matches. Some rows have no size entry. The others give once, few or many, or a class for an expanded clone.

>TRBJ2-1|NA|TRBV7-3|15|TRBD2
CASGPRGEAYNEQFF
TGTGCCAGCGGGCCTCGGGGGGAGGCCTACAATGAGCAGTTCTTC
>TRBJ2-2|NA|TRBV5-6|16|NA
CASSPRLTSNTGELFF
TGTGCCAGCAGCCCCCGCCTTACTAGCAACACCGGGGAGCTGTTTTTT
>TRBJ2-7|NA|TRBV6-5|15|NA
CASSSMDSRTYEQYF
TGTGCCAGCAGCTCCATGGACTCTAGGACCTACGAGCAGTACTTC
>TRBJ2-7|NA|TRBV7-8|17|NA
CASSGLWGLREYYEQYF
TGTGCCAGCAGCGGGCTCTGGGGTTTACGAGAATACTACGAGCAGTACTTC
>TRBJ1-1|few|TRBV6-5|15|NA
CASSLSRGLNTEAFF
TGTGCCAGCAGCCTTTCGCGGGGGCTGAACACTGAAGCTTTCTTT
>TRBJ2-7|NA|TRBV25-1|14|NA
CASSEDAAIYEQYF
TGTGCCAGCAGTGAAGACGCTGCTATTTACGAGCAGTACTTC
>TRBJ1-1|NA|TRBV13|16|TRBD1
CASSSTDRGQDTEAFF
TGTGCCAGCAGCTCAACCGACAGGGGGCAGGACACTGAAGCTTTCTTT
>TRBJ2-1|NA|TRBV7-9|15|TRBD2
CASSPEASGFNEQFF
TGTGCCAGCAGCCCCGAAGCTAGCGGGTTCAATGAGCAGTTCTTC
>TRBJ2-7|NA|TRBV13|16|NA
CASSLGTGPDFYEQYF
TGTGCCAGCAGCTTAGGTACAGGGCCGGATTTCTACGAGCAGTACTTC
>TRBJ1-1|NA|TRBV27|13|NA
CASKSGTNTEAFF
TGTGCCAGCAAAAGCGGGACGAACACTGAAGCTTTCTTT
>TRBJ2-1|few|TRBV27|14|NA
CASSLTSSYNEQFF
TGTGCCAGCAGTTTGACGAGCTCCTACAATGAGCAGTTCTTC
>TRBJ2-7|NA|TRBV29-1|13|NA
CSVREGLSYEQYF
TGCAGCGTCAGAGAGGGCCTCTCCTACGAGCAGTACTTC
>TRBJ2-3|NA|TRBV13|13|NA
CASSPRIADTQYF
TGTGCCAGCAGCCCTCGTATCGCAGATACGCAGTATTTT
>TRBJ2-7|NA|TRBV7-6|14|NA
CASSLGETNYEQYF
TGTGCCAGCAGCTTAGGCGAAACCAACTACGAGCAGTACTTC